Described below is a single T cell receptor (beta chain) sequence and its context. These data are taken from a study of cytomegalovirus exposure and HLA in healthy donors. PCR primers comprised 60 Vbeta and 13 Jbeta primers. TCRdb's copy holds only in-frame clones and misses some; the assay was immunoSEQ multiplex PCR. The repertoire holds under 200,000 clones, with about 79% as singletons. The V gene end was trimmed by 8 bases and the J gene end by 0 bases; junction bases not matched to a gene: 4. CDR3 size: 14 residues. Germline CDR1 reads MNHNS; CDR2 reads SASEGT. The V call is TRBV6-1, the J call TRBJ1-5, with 7 bases lining up with TRBD1. The TCR originated in a middle-aged man in good health and CMV-seropositive. Sequenced material: PBMCs. The CDR3 protein is CASLTGNSNQPQHF. The CDR3 nucleotides are TGTGCCAGCTTGACAGGGAATAGCAATCAGCCCCAGCATTTT.